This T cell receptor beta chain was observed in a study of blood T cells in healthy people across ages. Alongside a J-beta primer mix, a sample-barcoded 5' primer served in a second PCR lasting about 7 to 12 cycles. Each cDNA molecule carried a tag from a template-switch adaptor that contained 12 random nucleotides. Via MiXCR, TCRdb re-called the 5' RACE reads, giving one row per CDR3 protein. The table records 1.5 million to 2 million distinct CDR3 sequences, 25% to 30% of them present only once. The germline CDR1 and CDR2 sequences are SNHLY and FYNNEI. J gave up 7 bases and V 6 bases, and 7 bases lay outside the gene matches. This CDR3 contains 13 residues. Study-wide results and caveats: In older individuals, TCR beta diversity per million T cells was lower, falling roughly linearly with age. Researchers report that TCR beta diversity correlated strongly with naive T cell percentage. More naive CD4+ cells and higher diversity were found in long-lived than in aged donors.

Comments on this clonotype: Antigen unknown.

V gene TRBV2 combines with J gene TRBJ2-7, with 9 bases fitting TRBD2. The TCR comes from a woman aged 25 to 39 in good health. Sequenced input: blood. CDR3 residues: CASRRLAGPEQYF. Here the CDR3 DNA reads TGTGCCAGCAGAAGGCTAGCGGGGCCAGAGCAGTACTTC.